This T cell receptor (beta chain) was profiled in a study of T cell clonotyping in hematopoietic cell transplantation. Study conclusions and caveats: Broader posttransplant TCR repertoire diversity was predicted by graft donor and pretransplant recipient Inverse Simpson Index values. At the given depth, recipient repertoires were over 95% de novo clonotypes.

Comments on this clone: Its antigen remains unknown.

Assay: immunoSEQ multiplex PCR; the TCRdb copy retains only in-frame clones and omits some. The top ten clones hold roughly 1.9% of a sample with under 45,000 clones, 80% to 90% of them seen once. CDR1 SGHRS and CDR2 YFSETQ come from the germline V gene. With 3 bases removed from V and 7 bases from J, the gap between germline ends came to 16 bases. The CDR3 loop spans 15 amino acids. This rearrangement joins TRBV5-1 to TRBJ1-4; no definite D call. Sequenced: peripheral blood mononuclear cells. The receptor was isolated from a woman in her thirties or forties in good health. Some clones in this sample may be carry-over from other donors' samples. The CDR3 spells CASSSDMALGEKLFF. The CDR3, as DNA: TGCGCCAGCAGCTCGGATATGGCGTTGGGTGAAAAACTGTTTTTT. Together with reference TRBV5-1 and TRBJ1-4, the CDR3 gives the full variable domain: KAGVTQTPRYLIKTRGQQVTLSCSPISGHRSVSWYQQTPGQGLQFLFEYFSETQRNKGNFPGRFSGRQFSNSRSEMNVSTLELGDSALYLCASSSDMALGEKLFFGSGTQLSVL.